This entry concerns a single T cell receptor (beta chain). These data come from a study of blood T cells in healthy people across ages. Through a sample-barcoded 5' primer and a J-beta primer mix, a second PCR was run for roughly 7 to 11 cycles. Each CDR3 protein is one row after TCRdb ran MiXCR on the 5' RACE reads. The profile covers approximately 940,000 distinct CDR3 sequences, with roughly 43% appearing a single time and over 10% taken by the ten largest. The individuals who served as donors were healthy Caucasians living in Russia, aged roughly 6 to 95. Every donor contributed about 10 milliliters of peripheral blood by blood draw. Isolation yielded PBMCs, at least 6 million per sample, in every case. The sequencing sample was made of blood. The receptor's source is a man in his thirties or forties in good health.

CDR3 sequence (DNA): TGTGCCAGCAAGGCTAGCGGGGGGGCTAGCACAGATACGCAGTATTTT. This sequence encodes CASKASGGASTDTQYF. The chain employs TRBV3-1 and TRBJ2-3; 12 nucleotides align to TRBD2. The CDR3 contains 16 residues. From germline, CDR1 is LGHDT and CDR2 YNNKEL (reference sequence). V was clipped by 7 bases and J by 0 bases; unmatched bases: 5.